The rows below give T cell receptor beta chains drawn from one sample of a study of OX40 agonist ivuxolimab in advanced cancers. The table came from immunoSEQ multiplex PCR; TCRdb's copy has only in-frame clones and leaves some out. The data show 65,000 to 70,000 clones, around 91% seen once. The input for sequencing was CD4+ or CD8+ T cells sorted from blood, taken in a trial of the OX40 agonist ivuxolimab. Receptors were obtained from an adult with an advanced solid tumor such as melanoma, head and neck, liver or kidney cancer. The CDR3 runs from the conserved cysteine through the conserved F or W. The D gene is left open where the match is weak. Rows give clone size only sometimes, using once, few, many, or a class for an expanded clone.

cdr3_length: 16
j_call: TRBJ1-5
v_call: TRBV18
d_call: NA
clone_size: NA
cdr3_nt: TGTGCCAGCTCACCCCCAGGGACAAGCCCTAATCAGCCCCAGCATTTT
cdr3_aa: CASSPPGTSPNQPQHF

cdr3_length: 18
j_call: TRBJ2-1
v_call: TRBV21-1
d_call: NA
clone_size: once
cdr3_nt: TGTGCCAGCAGCAAAGAACCCCTGACTAGCGGGAGGCTCAATGAGCAGTTCTTC
cdr3_aa: CASSKEPLTSGRLNEQFF

cdr3_length: 15
j_call: TRBJ1-1
v_call: TRBV5-1
d_call: NA
clone_size: NA
cdr3_nt: TGCGCCAGCAGCTTAGGGCAAGGTGGGAACACTGAAGCTTTCTTT
cdr3_aa: CASSLGQGGNTEAFF

cdr3_length: 14
j_call: TRBJ2-3
v_call: TRBV11-3
d_call: NA
clone_size: NA
cdr3_nt: TGTGCCAGCAGCTCCCGGACAGCCGAAGATACGCAGTATTTT
cdr3_aa: CASSSRTAEDTQYF

cdr3_length: 14
j_call: TRBJ2-1
v_call: TRBV7-2
d_call: NA
clone_size: few
cdr3_nt: TGTGCCAGCAGTTGGCTCCTCGTCGGCAATGAGCAGTTCTTC
cdr3_aa: CASSWLLVGNEQFF

cdr3_length: 10
j_call: TRBJ2-5
v_call: TRBV29-1
d_call: NA
clone_size: NA
cdr3_nt: TGCAGCGTCGCGGGAGAGACCCAGTACTTC
cdr3_aa: CSVAGETQYF

cdr3_length: 16
j_call: TRBJ2-7
v_call: TRBV28
d_call: TRBD2
clone_size: NA
cdr3_nt: TGTGCCAGCGCCCGCGGGGGGGGAGGGCTGTCCTACGAGCAGTACTTC
cdr3_aa: CASARGGGGLSYEQYF

cdr3_length: 14
j_call: TRBJ1-1
v_call: TRBV5-1
d_call: NA
clone_size: NA
cdr3_nt: TGCGCCAGCAGAGGGGCTGGGGCGAACACTGAAGCTTTCTTT
cdr3_aa: CASRGAGANTEAFF

cdr3_length: 15
j_call: TRBJ2-7
v_call: TRBV29-1
d_call: TRBD1
clone_size: NA
cdr3_nt: TGCAGCGTTCAGACGGGGACAGGGATCCCCTACGAGCAGTACTTC
cdr3_aa: CSVQTGTGIPYEQYF

cdr3_length: 16
j_call: TRBJ1-6
v_call: TRBV6-5
d_call: NA
clone_size: NA
cdr3_nt: TGTGCCAGCAGTTACTCCAGGACGGGAAATAATTCACCCCTCCACTTT
cdr3_aa: CASSYSRTGNNSPLHF

cdr3_length: 14
j_call: TRBJ2-2
v_call: TRBV7-3
d_call: NA
clone_size: NA
cdr3_nt: TGTGCCAGCAGCCCCACATCGAACACCGGGGAGCTGTTTTTT
cdr3_aa: CASSPTSNTGELFF

cdr3_length: 15
j_call: TRBJ1-2
v_call: TRBV6-5
d_call: NA
clone_size: NA
cdr3_nt: TGTGCCAGCAGTTACAACACGCTCGCAGCTTATGGCTACACCTTC
cdr3_aa: CASSYNTLAAYGYTF

cdr3_length: 14
j_call: TRBJ2-1
v_call: TRBV7-3
d_call: TRBD2
clone_size: NA
cdr3_nt: TGTGCCAGCAGCCCTGGACTAGATTACAATGAGCAGTTCTTC
cdr3_aa: CASSPGLDYNEQFF

cdr3_length: 15
j_call: TRBJ1-5
v_call: TRBV7-9
d_call: TRBD1
clone_size: once
cdr3_nt: TGTGCCAGCAGCATGGGACAGGGAAGCAATCAGCCCCAGCATTTT
cdr3_aa: CASSMGQGSNQPQHF